This is a list of T cell receptor beta chains from one sample in a study of T-cell reconstitution after alpha-beta-depleted transplantation in children. TCRdb re-derived calls from the PCR reads in MiXCR, one entry per CDR3 protein. Counted here are 420,000 or so distinct CDR3 sequences, under 13% occurring once; the ten biggest clones make up 4.5% to 7%. The sequences come from PBMCs from the stem cell graft donor, collected from the stem cell graft. All receptors derive from a human donor who donated a stem cell graft to a child with acute myeloid leukemia. Both conserved end residues are part of each CDR3. Fields, in order: V gene, J gene, D gene, clone size, CDR3 DNA, CDR3 protein. The D gene is left open where the match is weak. Clone size, where shown, is once, few, many, or a class for clones that have expanded.

V: TRBV20-1
J: TRBJ2-5
D: TRBD2
size: .
DNA: TGCAGTGCCCAGCGGGAGAGCAGGGAAGAGACCCAGTACTTC
CDR3: CSAQRESREETQYF

V: TRBV6-5
J: TRBJ1-1
D: .
size: .
DNA: TGTGCCAGCAGTAACCTCCCAGGAAACACTGAAGCTTTCTTT
CDR3: CASSNLPGNTEAFF

V: TRBV10-3
J: TRBJ1-2
D: TRBD1
size: .
DNA: TGTGCCACCGGGACAGGGGCCCCCTCCTATGGCTACACCTTC
CDR3: CATGTGAPSYGYTF

V: TRBV12-3/TRBV12-4
J: TRBJ1-1
D: .
size: few
DNA: TGTGCCAGCAGTTTCGCATCGACCGAAGCTTTCTTT
CDR3: CASSFASTEAFF

V: TRBV5-1
J: TRBJ1-4
D: TRBD1
size: many
DNA: TGCGCCAGCAGCCCAGGGACAGTTCTTAATGAAAAACTGTTTTTT
CDR3: CASSPGTVLNEKLFF

V: TRBV10-3
J: TRBJ2-1
D: TRBD1
size: few
DNA: TGTGCCATCAGGAGTGAGGGGGCATTCTCCTACAATGAGCAGTTCTTC
CDR3: CAIRSEGAFSYNEQFF

V: TRBV20-1
J: TRBJ1-2
D: .
size: .
DNA: TGCAGTGCCCTGGGCGGTTTGAACTATGGCTACACCTTC
CDR3: CSALGGLNYGYTF

V: TRBV7-9
J: TRBJ2-1
D: .
size: many
DNA: TGTGCCAGCAGCTTAGGGGGCTCTGGACGGCGCAATGAGCAGTTCTTC
CDR3: CASSLGGSGRRNEQFF

V: TRBV4-2
J: TRBJ2-7
D: .
size: .
DNA: TGTGCCAGCAGCCAAGACTTCGGGGGTTACGAGCAGTACTTC
CDR3: CASSQDFGGYEQYF

V: TRBV7-8
J: TRBJ2-2
D: .
size: .
DNA: TGTGCCAGCAGCTTAGAGCAGGGCGGGGAGCTGTTTTTT
CDR3: CASSLEQGGELFF

V: TRBV7-2
J: TRBJ2-3
D: .
size: few
DNA: TGTGCCAGCAGCTCCAGGGGAGACACAGATACGCAGTATTTT
CDR3: CASSSRGDTDTQYF

V: TRBV2
J: TRBJ1-1
D: .
size: few
DNA: TGTGCCAGCACTACGCAGCGGGCGGTGAACACTGAAGCTTTCTTT
CDR3: CASTTQRAVNTEAFF

V: TRBV9
J: TRBJ2-1
D: .
size: many
DNA: TGTGCCAGCAGCGTAGCTTCTAGGGACAATGAGCAGTTCTTC
CDR3: CASSVASRDNEQFF

V: TRBV29-1
J: TRBJ2-3
D: .
size: .
DNA: TGCAGCGTTTTACTCACGGGCGCAGATACGCAGTATTTT
CDR3: CSVLLTGADTQYF

V: TRBV4-1
J: TRBJ1-5
D: .
size: .
DNA: TGCGCCAGCAGCCCAGAATTTGACGGACGGGAGCAGCCCCAGCATTTT
CDR3: CASSPEFDGREQPQHF

V: TRBV5-5
J: TRBJ1-5
D: .
size: few
DNA: TGTGCCAGCAGCTTGGGGGGATTTTGGAATCAGCCCCAGCATTTT
CDR3: CASSLGGFWNQPQHF

V: TRBV5-1
J: TRBJ2-5
D: TRBD2
size: .
DNA: TGCGCCAGCAGCTTGGCGGCTAGCGGGGGGATGGAGACCCAGTACTTC
CDR3: CASSLAASGGMETQYF

V: TRBV9
J: TRBJ2-7
D: TRBD1
size: once
DNA: TGTGCCAGCAGCGCCGAGGGCCGGGACAGCATCTCCTACGAGCAGTACTTC
CDR3: CASSAEGRDSISYEQYF

V: TRBV5-4
J: TRBJ1-6
D: TRBD1
size: many
DNA: TGTGCCAGCAGCTTGGAACAGGGGAATTCACCCCTCCACTTT
CDR3: CASSLEQGNSPLHF

V: TRBV20-1
J: TRBJ2-5
D: .
size: few
DNA: TGCAGTGCTAGAGATGGGCGCGAGGAGACCCAGTACTTC
CDR3: CSARDGREETQYF

V: TRBV5-1
J: TRBJ2-1
D: .
size: few
DNA: TGCGCCAGCAGCTTGGATGCCGGTACTTACAATGAGCAGTTCTTC
CDR3: CASSLDAGTYNEQFF

V: TRBV20-1
J: TRBJ2-7
D: .
size: many
DNA: TGCAGTGCTAGAGATCGTTCCTTACCCTATTATTACGAGCAGTACTTC
CDR3: CSARDRSLPYYYEQYF

V: TRBV4-2
J: TRBJ2-3
D: TRBD2
size: .
DNA: TGTGCCAGCAGCCAAGGTAGCGGGGCTAGCACAGATACGCAGTATTTT
CDR3: CASSQGSGASTDTQYF

V: TRBV9
J: TRBJ1-3
D: .
size: .
DNA: TGTGCCAGCAGCGCCCGGACAGACGCCCGCTCTGGAAACACCATATATTTT
CDR3: CASSARTDARSGNTIYF

V: TRBV7-2
J: TRBJ2-1
D: .
size: .
DNA: TGTGCCAGCAGCTCCAAAGCGGGTGGCTCAGTCAATGAGCAGTTCTTC
CDR3: CASSSKAGGSVNEQFF